The rows below give T cell receptor beta chains drawn from one sample of a study of cytomegalovirus exposure and HLA in healthy donors. Only in-frame clones appear in the TCRdb table, and some are missing; sequencing was by immunoSEQ multiplex PCR. The table has roughly 130,000 clones, roughly 86% seen once. The specimen was PBMCs. Receptors originate from a woman younger than 45 in good health and CMV-seronegative. CDR3s include the opening cysteine and the closing phenylalanine or tryptophan. Each record gives: CDR3 length, J gene, clone size, D gene, V gene, CDR3 protein, CDR3 DNA. A D gene is named only where the DNA matches it firmly. Size is stated for part of the rows, as once, few or many counts, or as a class when the clone is expanded.

20 | TRBJ1-1 | - | - | TRBV5-4 | CASSLEGAGAGRPFSTEAFF | TGTGCCAGCAGCTTGGAAGGGGCGGGGGCAGGGCGCCCCTTCAGCACTGAAGCTTTCTTT
15 | TRBJ1-5 | - | TRBD1 | TRBV4-1 | CASNRDRASNQPQHF | TGCGCCAGCAACCGGGACAGGGCTAGCAATCAGCCCCAGCATTTT
14 | TRBJ2-3 | - | TRBD2 | TRBV4-3 | CASSQDLTLAGQYF | TGCGCCAGCAGCCAAGATTTGACGCTAGCGGGGCAGTATTTT
17 | TRBJ1-5 | - | TRBD1 | TRBV19 | CASSARGAGGRNQPQHF | TGTGCCAGTAGTGCGCGCGGGGCAGGGGGTCGGAATCAGCCCCAGCATTTT
17 | TRBJ2-1 | - | TRBD1 | TRBV5-8 | CASSLWDRARSYNEQFF | TGTGCCAGCAGCTTGTGGGACAGGGCCAGATCCTACAATGAGCAGTTCTTC
15 | TRBJ1-1 | - | - | TRBV5-1 | CASRDPSMGHLEAFF | TGCGCCAGCAGGGATCCTTCTATGGGACACCTCGAAGCTTTCTTT
15 | TRBJ1-4 | - | - | TRBV9 | CASSVDQGVAEKLFF | TGTGCCAGCAGCGTAGATCAAGGAGTCGCTGAAAAACTGTTTTTT
15 | TRBJ2-7 | - | TRBD1 | TRBV11-2 | CASRTGTGGLYEQYF | TGTGCCAGCAGGACCGGGACAGGGGGCTTGTACGAGCAGTACTTC
17 | TRBJ2-3 | - | TRBD2 | TRBV4-3 | CASSQRGASGAPDTQYF | TGCGCCAGCAGCCAAAGGGGGGCTAGCGGGGCCCCAGATACGCAGTATTTT
14 | TRBJ1-1 | - | - | TRBV4-1 | CASSQERKNTEAFF | TGCGCCAGCAGCCAAGAGAGAAAGAACACTGAAGCTTTCTTT
15 | TRBJ2-3 | - | - | TRBV9 | CASSVISGSTDTQYF | TGTGCCAGCAGCGTAATCTCGGGGAGCACAGATACGCAGTATTTT
15 | TRBJ1-3 | - | - | TRBV6-5 | CASSYSSGPGNTIYF | TGTGCCAGCAGTTACTCGAGCGGGCCCGGAAACACCATATATTTT
13 | TRBJ1-5 | - | - | TRBV2 | CASIDRLNQPQHF | TGTGCCAGCATTGACAGGCTCAATCAGCCCCAGCATTTT
11 | TRBJ1-2 | - | - | TRBV10-3 | CAISDFEDYTF | TGTGCCATCAGCGACTTTGAGGACTACACCTTC
16 | TRBJ1-3 | - | TRBD1 | TRBV10-3 | CAISPGQGAGGNTIYF | TGTGCCATCAGCCCCGGACAGGGGGCTGGTGGAAACACCATATATTTT
14 | TRBJ2-7 | few | - | TRBV4-2 | CASSQGAADYEQYF | TGTGCCAGCAGCCAAGGAGCGGCCGACTACGAGCAGTACTTC
15 | TRBJ2-3 | once | TRBD2 | TRBV4-2 | CASSRPRAGEDTQYF | TGTGCCAGCAGCCGCCCCCGTGCGGGGGAGGATACGCAGTATTTT
12 | TRBJ2-1 | - | TRBD2 | TRBV19 | CASSSPRGVPFF | TGTGCCAGCTCTTCTCCGCGGGGGGTCCCGTTCTTC
14 | TRBJ2-7 | - | TRBD1 | TRBV9 | CASSRGQGAYEQYF | TGTGCCAGTTCAAGAGGACAGGGAGCCTACGAGCAGTACTTC
16 | TRBJ1-1 | - | - | TRBV9 | CASSVGPVLGNTEAFF | TGTGCCAGCAGCGTAGGGCCAGTTCTTGGGAACACTGAAGCTTTCTTT
13 | TRBJ2-3 | - | TRBD1 | TRBV10-2 | CASSVRQGYTQYF | TGCGCCAGCAGTGTACGACAGGGCTATACGCAGTATTTT
13 | TRBJ2-3 | - | - | TRBV5-1 | CASSGARTDTQYF | TGCGCCAGCAGCGGGGCCAGAACAGATACGCAGTATTTT